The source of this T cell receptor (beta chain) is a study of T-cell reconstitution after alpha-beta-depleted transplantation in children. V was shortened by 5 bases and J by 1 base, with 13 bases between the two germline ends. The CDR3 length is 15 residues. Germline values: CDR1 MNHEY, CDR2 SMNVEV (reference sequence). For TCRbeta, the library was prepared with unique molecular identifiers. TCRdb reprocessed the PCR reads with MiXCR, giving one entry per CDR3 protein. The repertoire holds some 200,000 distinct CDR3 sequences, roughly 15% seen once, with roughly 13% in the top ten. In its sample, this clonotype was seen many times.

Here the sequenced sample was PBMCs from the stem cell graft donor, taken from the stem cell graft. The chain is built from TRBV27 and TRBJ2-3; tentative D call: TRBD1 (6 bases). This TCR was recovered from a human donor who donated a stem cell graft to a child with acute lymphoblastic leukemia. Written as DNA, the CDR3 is TGTGCCAGCAGTCTAAAAAGGACAGGCACAGATACGCAGTATTTT. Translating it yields CASSLKRTGTDTQYF.